Shown below are 30 T cell receptor beta chains from a single sample sequenced in a study of cytomegalovirus exposure and HLA in healthy donors (dated by TCRdb to between 2016 and 2019). The library was generated by the immunoSEQ multiplex PCR assay. For the multiplex PCR, a mixture combining 60 forward primers for TCR Vbeta segments and 13 reverse primers for TCR Jbeta segments was used. Sourced from immuneACCESS, this table was stored by TCRdb with only in-frame sequences that have V and J called. A share of the clones is absent; for the studies checked, an unresolved V gene accounts for under half, and the remainder has no known explanation. For this sample there are 95,000 to 130,000 clones; around three quarters appear just once. The ten top clones hold 3.5% to 4.5% of the sample. Sequencing used PBMCs. Receptors originate from a man aged 25-40 years in good health and CMV-seropositive.

This rearrangement joins TRBV5-1 to TRBJ1-2; 7 nucleotides agree with TRBD1. The trim removed 2 bases at V and 7 bases at J, leaving 11 bases unmatched. The CDR3 runs 15 residues. Germline assignment: CDR1 SGHRS and CDR2 YFSETQ. The CDR3 loop reads CASSFEDRVLGGYTF. Here the CDR3 DNA reads TGCGCCAGCAGCTTTGAAGACAGGGTTCTAGGTGGCTACACCTTC. The full variable domain, rest sourced from reference TRBV5-1 and TRBJ1-2, is KAGVTQTPRYLIKTRGQQVTLSCSPISGHRSVSWYQQTPGQGLQFLFEYFSETQRNKGNFPGRFSGRQFSNSRSEMNVSTLELGDSALYLCASSFEDRVLGGYTFGSGTRLTVV.

In this sample, this clone turned up a few times. V is TRBV6-6 and J is TRBJ2-1, with a tentative D call TRBD1 (6 bases). This CDR3 is 13 amino acids long. V lost 5 bases and J 5 bases, leaving 10 bases between the germline ends. CDR1 is MNHNY and CDR2 is SVGAGI in the germline V gene (reference sequence). CDR3 nucleotides: TGTGCCAGCAGTGAGGACAGTGACAATGAGCAGTTCTTC. It translates to CASSEDSDNEQFF.

Remarks on this clone: The junction shows a germline mismatch at one end, possibly a read error. The gene calls are TRBV7-9 and TRBJ1-1; the D is unclear. Germline V gene sequence: CDR1 SEHNR, CDR2 FQNEAQ (reference sequence). The CDR3 totals 13 residues. The CDR3 nucleotides are TGTTCCAGCAGCTTAACCGGGAGCACTGAAGCTTTCTTT. Amino acids: CSSSLTGSTEAFF.

The chain recombines TRBV5-1 with TRBJ2-5, with D possibly being TRBD1 (5 bases). Germline V gene sequence: CDR1 SGHRS, CDR2 YFSETQ. The germline V and J ends were trimmed by 2 bases and 3 bases, with 14 bases remaining between them. This CDR3 has 15 amino acids. Written as DNA, the CDR3 is TGCGCCAGCAGCTTTTTACCAGGGTCTGAAGAGACCCAGTACTTC. Residues: CASSFLPGSEETQYF.

The chain has TRBV6-5 and TRBJ2-5, with 9 positions matching TRBD1. CDR1 is MNHEY, CDR2 SVGAGI, per germline. V shed 6 bases and J 6 bases; nucleotides not matched to a gene: 11. This CDR3 region has 15 residues. CDR3 nucleotides: TGTGCCAGCAGCACCGGGACAGGGTTCGGAAAGACCCAGTACTTC. This codes for CASSTGTGFGKTQYF.

The chain combines TRBV6-1 with TRBJ2-1; no clear D. CDR1 is MNHNS, CDR2 SASEGT, per germline. There are 15 residues in the CDR3. V was trimmed by 5 bases and J by 9 bases, leaving 20 bases between them. The CDR3 sequence: CASSFVPGRVSEQFF. The CDR3 nucleotides are TGTGCCAGCAGTTTTGTCCCCGGTCGGGTCAGTGAGCAGTTCTTC.

The rearrangement uses TRBV4-1 and TRBJ1-2; a possible D gene is TRBD1 (6 bases). Trimming took 2 bases from V and 3 from J, leaving 19 bases between them. This CDR3 comprises 17 residues. Germline CDR1 and CDR2: MGHRA and YSYEKL. In DNA form, the CDR3 reads TGCGCCAGCAGCCAAAATTACGGACAGCTCAAGTACTATGGCTACACCTTC. It encodes CASSQNYGQLKYYGYTF.

This clone showed up just once. V is TRBV6-1 and J is TRBJ2-2; 12 bases map to TRBD2. With V trimmed by 4 bases and J by 3 bases, 3 bases remained unmatched. There are 16 residues in the CDR3. Germline CDR1 reads MNHNS; CDR2 reads SASEGT. The CDR3 DNA reads TGTGCCAGCAGTGTACTAGCGGGGGGCGACACCGGGGAGCTGTTTTTT. Translated: CASSVLAGGDTGELFF.

This chain connects TRBV25-1 to TRBJ2-5; D remains ambiguous. V shed 5 bases and J shed 1 base, with 8 bases lying between them. CDR1 is MGHDK and CDR2 is SYGVNS in the germline V gene. The CDR3 length is 13 residues. CDR3 nucleotides: TGTGCCAGCAGTATGCTCGGCCAAGAGACCCAGTACTTC. Protein sequence: CASSMLGQETQYF.

This clone was found once. Distinct nucleotide sequences in the sample also encode this CDR3. V usage is TRBV4-2 and J usage is TRBJ2-7; 12 bases align to TRBD2. The junction had 4 bases not matched to a gene; V was cut back by 1 base and J by 6 bases. CDR1 is LGHNA and CDR2 is YNFKEQ in the germline V gene. CDR3 length: 15 amino acids. The CDR3: CASSQGLAGVGEQYF. The CDR3 nucleotides are TGTGCCAGCAGCCAAGGACTAGCGGGAGTCGGCGAGCAGTACTTC.

The rearrangement joins TRBV20-1 to TRBJ2-1, with D perhaps matching TRBD2 (5 bases). This CDR3 region has 11 residues. CDR1 DFQATT and CDR2 SNEGSKA come from the germline V gene (reference sequence). The V and J ends lost 6 bases and 8 bases respectively, with 11 bases between them. In DNA form, the CDR3 reads TGCAGTGCAAGGGAGTGGGATGAGCAGTTCTTC. Amino acids: CSAREWDEQFF.

This rearrangement joins TRBV29-1 to TRBJ2-3; D is perhaps TRBD1 (6 bases). Germline V lookup: CDR1 SQVTM, CDR2 ANQGSEA. V lost 6 bases and J 5 bases, leaving 18 bases between the germline ends. The CDR3 is 14 amino acids. CDR3 nucleotide sequence: TGCAGCGTCGAGGGGGTATTTTCGGGAGATACGCAGTATTTT. Its protein product is CSVEGVFSGDTQYF.

J is TRBJ2-7 and V is TRBV18, with 11 bases identical to TRBD1. Germline CDR1 is KGHSH and CDR2 is LQKENI. The V and J ends lost 0 bases and 7 bases, in that order; junction bases with no gene match: 2. CDR3 length: 14 residues. CDR3 DNA: TGTGCCAGCTCACCACCGGGACAGGGGGGTGAGCAGTACTTC. It encodes CASSPPGQGGEQYF.

Of note for this clone: An end of the junction does not agree with germline; a read error may underlie this. This chain connects TRBV28 to TRBJ2-7; the match to TRBD1 covers 8 bases. The CDR3 is 12 amino acids. Germline V CDR1 and CDR2: MDHEN, SYDVKM. CDR3 region: CASSSPRDRSIF. For the CDR3, the DNA is TGTGCCAGCAGTTCCCCTCGGGACAGGAGCATCTTC.

The rearrangement joins TRBV6-4 to TRBJ2-7, with 8 bases fitting TRBD1. The ends lost 6 bases at V and 0 bases at J; junction bases unmatched: 1. Germline CDR1 reads MRHNA; CDR2 reads SNTAGT. CDR3 length: 13 amino acids. Here the CDR3 DNA reads TGTGCCAGCAGGGGACAGGCCTCCTACGAGCAGTACTTC. Protein sequence: CASRGQASYEQYF.

V is TRBV5-1 and J is TRBJ2-5; 10 bases match TRBD1. CDR1 SGHRS and CDR2 YFSETQ come from the germline V gene. The J segment lost 2 bases and the V segment lost 3 bases, leaving 7 bases of the junction unmatched. The CDR3 runs to 16 residues. CDR3 sequence: CASSWGQGKMQETQYF. The CDR3 DNA is TGCGCCAGCAGCTGGGGACAGGGGAAGATGCAAGAGACCCAGTACTTC. The full variable domain, its missing parts supplied by reference TRBV5-1 and TRBJ2-5, is KAGVTQTPRYLIKTRGQQVTLSCSPISGHRSVSWYQQTPGQGLQFLFEYFSETQRNKGNFPGRFSGRQFSNSRSEMNVSTLELGDSALYLCASSWGQGKMQETQYFGPGTRLLVL.

The rearrangement links TRBV6-6 to TRBJ1-5; 7 bases agree with TRBD1. J gave up 0 bases and V 4 bases, and 6 bases lay outside the gene matches. The V gene's germline CDR1 is MNHNY and CDR2 SVGAGI (reference sequence). The CDR3 totals 16 residues. Here the CDR3 reads CASSFQDRFSNQPQHF. In DNA form, the CDR3 reads TGTGCCAGCAGTTTCCAGGACAGGTTTAGCAATCAGCCCCAGCATTTT.

This chain uses TRBV6-5 with TRBJ1-5; D unclear. V shed 5 bases and J shed 6 bases, with 14 bases lying between them. This CDR3 comprises 14 residues. Germline CDR1 and CDR2: MNHEY and SVGAGI. The CDR3 loop reads CASSPVWGGQPQHF. In DNA, the CDR3 is TGTGCCAGCAGTCCCGTGTGGGGAGGTCAGCCCCAGCATTTT.

This clone was observed a handful of times. The chain combines TRBV5-8 with TRBJ2-5; 9 bases fit TRBD2. Germline CDR1 reads SGHTS; CDR2 reads YDEGEE. CDR3 size: 13 residues. The junction had 2 bases not matched to a gene; V was cut back by 7 bases and J by 1 base. In DNA, the CDR3 is TGTGCCAGCCGGCGGGGGGGCCAAGAGACCCAGTACTTC. Its translation is CASRRGGQETQYF.

The CDR3 DNA is TGTGCCAGCAGTTTCAACGGGAGGGCCCTCGAGCAGTACTTC. Amino acids: CASSFNGRALEQYF. The chain links TRBV6-5 to TRBJ2-7; 8 nucleotides align to TRBD2. From germline, CDR1 is MNHEY and CDR2 SVGAGI. The CDR3 length is 14 residues. V dropped 4 bases and J dropped 6; count of bases not matched to a gene: 8.

This clone was seen a handful of times. The V call is TRBV29-1, the J call TRBJ2-3; possible D gene TRBD1, 6 bases. The CDR3 is 14 amino acids. Germline values: CDR1 SQVTM, CDR2 ANQGSEA. V was shortened by 7 bases and J by 4 bases, with 18 bases between the two germline ends. The CDR3: CSGCQDRVSDTQYF. The CDR3 DNA follows: TGCAGCGGTTGCCAGGACAGAGTTTCAGATACGCAGTATTTT.

This chain connects TRBV21-1 to TRBJ2-4; the table's D call, TRBD2, was not checked against the DNA. TRBV21-1 is recorded as a pseudogene. The CDR3 consists of 19 residues. The CDR3 sequence: CASSKSSGDQGVAKNIQYF. The DNA of the CDR3 is TGTGCCAGCAGCAAAAGTAGCGGAGACCAAGGGGTAGCCAAAAACATTCAGTACTTC.

This sequence joins TRBV11-2 and TRBJ2-7; 7 positions match TRBD1. The germline V gene encodes CDR1 SGHAT and CDR2 FQNNGV. The CDR3 is made up of 15 amino acids. Trimming cost V 0 bases and J 2 bases; bases outside gene matches: 4. The CDR3: CASSLEGQGAYEQYF. CDR3 coding DNA: TGTGCCAGCAGCTTAGAGGGGCAGGGGGCCTACGAGCAGTACTTC.

This clone has a handful of counts. Compared with germline, one end of the junction differs, possibly owing to a read error. The rearrangement joins TRBV10-3 to TRBJ1-2; 11 bases agree with TRBD1. CDR1 is ENHRY and CDR2 is SYGVKD in the germline V gene. There are 15 residues in the CDR3. This CDR3 is CAISRTGGPNYGYTF. Here the CDR3 DNA reads TGTGCTATCAGCCGGACAGGGGGCCCTAACTATGGCTACACCTTC.

The chain is built from TRBV30 and TRBJ1-1; no clear D gene. Germline loops: CDR1 GTSNPN, CDR2 SVGIG (reference sequence). Trimming cost V 0 bases and J 8 bases, with 10 bases left between them. The CDR3 has 12 amino acids. This chain's CDR3 is CAWSVHGGEAFF. CDR3 nucleotide sequence: TGTGCCTGGAGTGTACACGGAGGGGAAGCTTTCTTT.

The chain couples TRBV2 to TRBJ2-7; the match to TRBD1 covers 7 bases. CDR3 length: 14 residues. Germline loops: CDR1 SNHLY, CDR2 FYNNEI. V was clipped by 5 bases and J by 1 base; unmatched bases: 5. For the CDR3, the DNA is TGTGCCAGCAGTAGGGACAGCGGTTCCTACGAGCAGTACTTC. Translated: CASSRDSGSYEQYF.

The chain carries TRBV7-9 and TRBJ1-1, with no clear D. V lost 2 bases and J lost 1, with 5 bases in between. CDR3 length: 13 amino acids. Germline V gene data show CDR1 as SEHNR and CDR2 as FQNEAQ (reference sequence). CDR3 DNA: TGTGCCAGCAGCTTATACGGGAACACTGAAGCTTTCTTT. This codes for CASSLYGNTEAFF.

This chain links TRBV2 with TRBJ2-5, with 9 bases that match TRBD1. Germline lookup yields CDR1 SNHLY and CDR2 FYNNEI. J lost 4 bases, V lost 4 bases, and 4 bases had no gene match. The CDR3 is 14 residues long. The CDR3 here is CASSGQGQGETQYF. The CDR3 DNA is TGTGCCAGCAGTGGTCAGGGACAGGGAGAGACCCAGTACTTC.

This clone showed up just once. This sequence joins TRBV21-1 and TRBJ1-6; TRBD1, the table's D call, was not compared with the DNA. TRBV21-1 is assigned pseudogene status. This CDR3 spans 17 amino acids. CDR3 loop: CASNLLKQGACNSPLHF. In DNA, the CDR3 is TGTGCCAGCAATCTACTGAAACAGGGGGCATGTAATTCACCCCTCCACTTT.

The rearrangement links TRBV11-3 to TRBJ1-1; 7 nucleotides match TRBD1. Unmatched junction bases numbered 6, after V lost 6 bases and J lost 5 bases. The CDR3 length is 13 residues. CDR1 and CDR2 (germline): SGHNT, YENEEA. The CDR3 region has the DNA TGTGCCAGCAGTCTTGACAGGGCAACTGAAGCTTTCTTT. Amino acids: CASSLDRATEAFF.